This TCR beta chain derives from a study of metastatic and nonmetastatic thyroid tumors. Overall study context: Comparison of repertoires was carried out across blood and tumor or nodule tissue from malignant and benign thyroid patients.

Among the patients, none had received any treatment before thyroid surgery. Only a few counts were recorded for this clone. TCRdb re-clonotyped the PCR reads via MiXCR. The table has approximately 12,000 clones, approximately 23% seen once. Deletions cut 0 bases from V and 2 bases from J, with 8 bases between. Germline V gives CDR1 LNHNV, CDR2 YYDKDF (reference sequence). CDR3 length equals 15 residues. This receptor was obtained from a female donor with papillary thyroid cancer or a benign thyroid nodule (not recorded which). Some clones in this sample may be carry-over from other donors' samples. The rearrangement uses TRBV15 and TRBJ2-1; no clear D gene. The sequenced sample was adjacent normal tissue. CDR3 loop: CATSRDAGAYNEQFF. CDR3 nucleotide sequence: TGTGCCACCAGCAGAGATGCTGGGGCCTACAATGAGCAGTTCTTC. Together with reference TRBV15 and TRBJ2-1, the CDR3 gives the full variable domain: DAMVIQNPRYQVTQFGKPVTLSCSQTLNHNVMYWYQQKSSQAPKLLFHYYDKDFNNEADTPDNFQSRRPNTSFCFLDIRSPGLGDTAMYLCATSRDAGAYNEQFFGPGTRLTVL.